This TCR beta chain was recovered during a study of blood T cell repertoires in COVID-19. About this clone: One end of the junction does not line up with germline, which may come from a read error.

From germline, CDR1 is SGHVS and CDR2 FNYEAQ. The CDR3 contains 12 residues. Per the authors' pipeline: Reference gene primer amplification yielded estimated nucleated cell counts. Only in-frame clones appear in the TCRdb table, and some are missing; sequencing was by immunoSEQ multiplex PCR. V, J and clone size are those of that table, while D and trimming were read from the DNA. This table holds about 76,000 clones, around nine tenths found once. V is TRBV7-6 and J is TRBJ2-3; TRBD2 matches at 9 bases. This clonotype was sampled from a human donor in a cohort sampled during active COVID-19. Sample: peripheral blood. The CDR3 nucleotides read TGTGCCAGCAGTTCCCCGGGACTAGCCCTCGTGTTC. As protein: CASSSPGLALVF.